The 7 T cell receptor beta chains listed next were all sequenced from one sample in a study of blood T cell repertoires in COVID-19. The assay was immunoSEQ multiplex PCR, and TCRdb's table has in-frame clones only and misses some. Of around 100,000 clones listed, approximately 80% are singletons. Sequenced sample: peripheral blood. The receptors come from a woman aged 40 to 55 with acute or convalescent COVID-19.

V gene TRBV6-5 combines with J gene TRBJ1-2; the D gene is possibly TRBD1 (5 bases). Looked up from germline, CDR1 is MNHEY and CDR2 is SVGAGI. V gave up 0 bases and J gave up 5 bases, with 13 bases separating them. The CDR3 runs to 15 residues. The CDR3 is CASSYSEGTRYGYTF. CDR3 nucleotide sequence: TGTGCCAGCAGTTACTCGGAGGGGACGCGGTATGGCTACACCTTC.

V usage is TRBV30 and J usage is TRBJ2-4, with D tentatively TRBD2 (6 bases). The CDR3 has 14 amino acids. Germline loops: CDR1 GTSNPN, CDR2 SVGIG (reference sequence). V was trimmed by 1 base and J by 3 bases, leaving 10 bases between them. The CDR3 reads CAWSAGGFKNIQYF. The CDR3 DNA reads as TGTGCCTGGAGTGCTGGGGGGTTCAAAAACATTCAGTACTTC. The full variable domain, completed using reference TRBV30 and TRBJ2-4, is SQTIHQWPATLVQPVGSPLSLECTVEGTSNPNLYWYRQAAGRGLQLLFYSVGIGQISSEVPQNLSASRPQDRQFILSSKKLLLSDSGFYLCAWSAGGFKNIQYFGAGTRLSVL.

The chain recombines TRBV7-2 with TRBJ2-3, with 7 positions matching TRBD1. Trimming cost V 4 bases and J 2 bases; bases outside gene matches: 3. The length of the CDR3 is 14 residues. Germline-derived CDR1 and CDR2 are SGHTA and FQGNSA. The DNA of the CDR3 is TGTGCCAGCAGCTCGGGACAGATCACAGATACGCAGTATTTT. As protein: CASSSGQITDTQYF.

V usage is TRBV7-2 and J usage is TRBJ2-1; D uncertain. Germline CDR1 is SGHTA and CDR2 is FQGNSA. This CDR3 region has 15 residues. The germline V and J ends were trimmed by 5 bases and 0 bases, with 11 bases remaining between them. The CDR3 here is CASSPYWSSYNEQFF. CDR3 DNA sequence: TGTGCCAGCAGCCCTTACTGGAGCTCCTACAATGAGCAGTTCTTC. The whole variable domain, remainder taken from reference TRBV7-2 and TRBJ2-1, is GAGVSQSPSNKVTEKGKDVELRCDPISGHTALYWYRQSLGQGLEFLIYFQGNSAPDKSGLPSDRFSAERTGGSVSTLTIQRTQQEDSAVYLCASSPYWSSYNEQFFGPGTRLTVL.

V is TRBV9 and J is TRBJ1-1; D not certain. CDR1 is SGDLS, CDR2 YYNGEE, per germline. Trimming cost V 0 bases and J 11 bases, with 20 bases left between them. CDR3 length: 15 residues. CDR3 protein: CASSVEGGAPGRAFF. The CDR3 DNA reads as TGTGCCAGCAGCGTAGAGGGTGGAGCTCCCGGGAGGGCTTTCTTT. The variable domain in full, completed from reference TRBV9 and TRBJ1-1, reads DSGVTQTPKHLITATGQRVTLRCSPRSGDLSVYWYQQSLDQGLQFLIQYYNGEERAKGNILERFSAQQFPDLHSELNLSSLELGDSALYFCASSVEGGAPGRAFFGQGTRLTVV.

This chain uses TRBV18 with TRBJ1-2; possible D gene TRBD1, 5 bases. This CDR3 comprises 16 residues. Germline CDR1 and CDR2: KGHSH and LQKENI. Trimming left V 3 bases short and J 4 bases short, with 18 bases between. CDR3 nucleotide sequence: TGTGCCAGCTCACCGGGTACAGGTTCCCTAGGCTATGGCTACACCTTC. Protein product: CASSPGTGSLGYGYTF.

This chain uses TRBV6-1 with TRBJ2-3; 9 bases match TRBD1. The CDR3 runs 15 residues. V was pared by 3 bases and J by 5 bases, with 6 bases of the junction left unmatched. The germline CDR1 and CDR2 sequences are MNHNS and SASEGT. CDR3 in amino acids: CASSETGGSRDTQYF. The CDR3 DNA reads TGTGCCAGCAGTGAGACAGGGGGGTCAAGAGATACGCAGTATTTT.